The T cell receptor beta chain described here comes from a study of T cell repertoires in cytomegalovirus infection (dated by TCRdb to between 2018 and 2021). Regarding the study in general: The HLA type of each donor mattered for the analysis, because public TCR beta signatures pointed to carriage of CMV infection along with the matching HLA type.

Findings and caveats that apply to the study as a whole: Cumulative frequency of public TCR beta family members discriminated carriers of CMV infection plus the relevant HLA type in this cohort and an independent roughly 320-donor cohort. The ex vivo response was dominated by HLA-C-restricted CMV-specific TCR beta clonotypes, which also provided the single most frequent clonotype in two of eight donors.

Sequencing was carried out with an Illumina HiSeq 1500. The public reads were reanalyzed by TCRdb: fastp trimming at Q25, MiXCR alignment, in-frame beta chains only. Every CDR3 protein is listed once, alongside the most common genes and DNA of its rows. Here the sample has approximately 160,000 distinct CDR3 sequences; approximately 17% occur a single time. Around 20% of the sample goes to the ten largest clones. For CDR1 and CDR2, the germline V gene (reference sequence) lists SEHNR and FQNEAQ. Compared with germline, V lacks 1 base and J lacks 0 bases; bases without a gene match: 3. The cysteine opens and the phenylalanine closes a CDR3 of 17 amino acids. Only the CDR3 DNA is retained, 51 bases long and in frame from the first base. This clonotype was observed many times. Its antigen target is currently unknown. No quality values exist for individual bases; no much larger clone is one base distant.

The sequence joins TRBV7-9 to TRBJ2-1; the junction holds 10 bases that match TRBD2. This clonotype was sampled from a human donor in good health (CMV status not recorded). Some clones in this sample may be carry-over from other donors' samples. Specimen: CD8+ T cells from PBMCs. The DNA is as follows: TGTGCCAGCAGCTTAGGACTAGCGGGCAGCTCCTACAATGAGCAGTTCTTC. The resulting protein is CASSLGLAGSSYNEQFF.